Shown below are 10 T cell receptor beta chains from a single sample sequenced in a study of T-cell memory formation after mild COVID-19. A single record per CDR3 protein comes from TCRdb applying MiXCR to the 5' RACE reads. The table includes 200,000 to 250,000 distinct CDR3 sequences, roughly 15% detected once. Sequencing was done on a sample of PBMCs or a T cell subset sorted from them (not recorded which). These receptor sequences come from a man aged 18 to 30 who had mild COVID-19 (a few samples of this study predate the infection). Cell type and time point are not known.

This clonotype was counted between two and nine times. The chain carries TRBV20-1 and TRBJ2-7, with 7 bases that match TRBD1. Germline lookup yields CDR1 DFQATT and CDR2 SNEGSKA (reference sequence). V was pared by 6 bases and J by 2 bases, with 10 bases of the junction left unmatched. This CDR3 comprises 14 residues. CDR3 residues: CSAQTGQVTYEQYF. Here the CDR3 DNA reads TGCAGTGCCCAAACCGGACAGGTGACCTACGAGCAGTACTTC.

In DNA, the CDR3 is TGTGCCAGCACTCCACCAGGGGGGAGGAATTCACCCCTCCACTTT. This gives the protein CASTPPGGRNSPLHF. The chain links TRBV12-3 or TRBV12-4 to TRBJ1-6, with 7 bases matching TRBD1. Trimming at V came to 7 bases and at J to 7 bases, leaving 10 bases not matched to a gene. This CDR3 is built from 15 residues.

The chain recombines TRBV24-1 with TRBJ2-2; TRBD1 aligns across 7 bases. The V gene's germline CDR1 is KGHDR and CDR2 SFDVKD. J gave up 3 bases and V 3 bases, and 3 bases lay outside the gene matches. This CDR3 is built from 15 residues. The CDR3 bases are TGTGCCACCAGTGATCGGGACAGTTACACCGGGGAGCTGTTTTTT. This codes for CATSDRDSYTGELFF.

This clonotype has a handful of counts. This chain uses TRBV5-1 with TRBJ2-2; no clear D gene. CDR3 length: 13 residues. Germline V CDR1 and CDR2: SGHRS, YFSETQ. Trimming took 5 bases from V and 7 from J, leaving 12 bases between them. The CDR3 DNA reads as TGCGCCAGCAGTCTCTTGGAGCACGGGGAGCTGTTTTTT. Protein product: CASSLLEHGELFF.

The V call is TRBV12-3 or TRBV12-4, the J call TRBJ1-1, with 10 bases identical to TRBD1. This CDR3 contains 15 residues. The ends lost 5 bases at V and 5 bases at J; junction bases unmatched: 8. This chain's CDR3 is CASSLTGTGATEAFF. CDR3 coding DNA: TGTGCCAGCAGTCTAACTGGGACAGGGGCTACTGAAGCTTTCTTT.

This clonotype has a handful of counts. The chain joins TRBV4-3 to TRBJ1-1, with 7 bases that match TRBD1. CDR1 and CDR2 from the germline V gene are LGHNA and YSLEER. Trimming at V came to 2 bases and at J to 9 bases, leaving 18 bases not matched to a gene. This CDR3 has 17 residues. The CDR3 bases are TGCGCCAGCAGCCAAAGAGGGACGGTGCGGCAGGGGGAAAAAGCTTTCTTT. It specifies CASSQRGTVRQGEKAFF.

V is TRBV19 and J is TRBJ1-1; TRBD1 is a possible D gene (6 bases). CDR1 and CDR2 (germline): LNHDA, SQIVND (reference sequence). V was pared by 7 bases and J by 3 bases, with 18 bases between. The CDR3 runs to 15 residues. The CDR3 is CASKGAGARYTEAFF. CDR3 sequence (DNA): TGTGCCAGTAAGGGAGCAGGGGCGAGGTACACTGAAGCTTTCTTT.

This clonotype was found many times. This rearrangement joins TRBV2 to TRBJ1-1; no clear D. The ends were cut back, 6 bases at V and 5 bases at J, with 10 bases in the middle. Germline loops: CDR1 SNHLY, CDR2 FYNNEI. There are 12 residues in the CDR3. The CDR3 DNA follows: TGTGCCAGCAGGACCTCGGGAACTGAAGCTTTCTTT. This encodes CASRTSGTEAFF.

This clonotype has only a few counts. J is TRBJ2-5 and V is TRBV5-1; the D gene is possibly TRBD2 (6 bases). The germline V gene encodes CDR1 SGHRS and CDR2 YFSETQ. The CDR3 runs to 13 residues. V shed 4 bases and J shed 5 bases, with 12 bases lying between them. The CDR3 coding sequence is TGCGCCAGCAGCGGGACTCCAACGGAGACCCAGTACTTC. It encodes CASSGTPTETQYF. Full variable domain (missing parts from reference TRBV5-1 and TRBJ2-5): KAGVTQTPRYLIKTRGQQVTLSCSPISGHRSVSWYQQTPGQGLQFLFEYFSETQRNKGNFPGRFSGRQFSNSRSEMNVSTLELGDSALYLCASSGTPTETQYFGPGTRLLVL.

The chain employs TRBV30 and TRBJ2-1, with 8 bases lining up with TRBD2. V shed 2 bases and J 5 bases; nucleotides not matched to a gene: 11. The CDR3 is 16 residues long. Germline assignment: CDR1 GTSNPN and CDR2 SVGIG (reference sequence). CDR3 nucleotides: TGTGCCTGGAGTCGGGCCGGGGGGGCCAGGGACAATGAGCAGTTCTTC. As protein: CAWSRAGGARDNEQFF.